This T cell receptor beta chain derives from a study of shared clonotypes between healthy human individuals. Study background: Researchers drew samples from two women and a few men aged 18 to 49. Three CD4 naive, three CD4 memory, two CD8 naive and one CD8 memory plate were used per donor.

V shed 7 bases, J shed 3 bases, and the junction held 12 bases outside the gene matches. Germline loops: CDR1 SEHNR, CDR2 FQNEAQ (reference sequence). The CDR3 is 15 residues long. Into CD45RA+ naive and CD45RA-negative memory subsets, the CD4+ cells were split. The assay was immunoSEQ multiplex PCR, and TCRdb's table has in-frame clones only and misses some. The sample yields some 1 million clones, about three quarters seen once. The V call is TRBV7-9, the J call TRBJ2-7, with 7 bases aligning to TRBD1. This TCR derives from a young man in good health. Sequenced material: memory CD4+ T cells sorted from blood. Subset defined: CD45RA-negative fraction. CDR3 nucleotide sequence: TGTGCCAGCACCACGACAGGGCTTAATTTCTACGAGCAGTACTTC. The encoded protein is CASTTTGLNFYEQYF.